This TCR beta chain stems from a study of T cell responses to AZD1222 COVID-19 vaccine. Study findings and constraints: There were repertoire samples only from the period after the peak T cell response.

Clones were read by immunoSEQ multiplex PCR, and TCRdb kept only the in-frame ones, dropping some. The sample holds more than 80,000 clones, roughly 90% seen once. This clone was counted a single time. Its specificity is unknown. The receptor was derived from an adult who received the AZD1222 COVID-19 vaccine. The input for sequencing was peripheral blood, taken 28 days after the second AZD1222 dose.

Here the CDR3 DNA reads TGTGCCTGGAGTCCTTCGACAGCGCAAGAGACCCAGTACTTC. Its translation: CAWSPSTAQETQYF. The chain uses TRBV30 and TRBJ2-5, with a weak D call TRBD1 (5 bases). CDR3 length: 14 amino acids. V lost 2 bases and J 2 bases, leaving 12 bases between the germline ends. Per the germline V gene, CDR1 is GTSNPN and CDR2 is SVGIG (reference sequence).